The next 18 T cell receptor beta chains were all read from a single sample in a study of T cell changes during pregnancy in multiple sclerosis. TCRdb keeps only in-frame clones here, not all; method: immunoSEQ multiplex PCR. The repertoire holds some 73,000 clones, with around 94% as singletons. The starting material was peripheral blood, obtained in the third trimester of pregnancy. The receptors were gathered from a female donor in good health, enrolled as a control in a pregnancy study.

The chain joins TRBV7-2 to TRBJ2-7, with 8 bases identical to TRBD2. The ends lost 2 bases at V and 4 bases at J; junction bases unmatched: 10. The V gene's germline CDR1 is SGHTA and CDR2 FQGNSA. This CDR3 contains 16 residues. The CDR3 nucleotides are TGTGCCAGCAGCTTACACGGGGAACGCGGGGGGTACGAGCAGTACTTC. Its protein product is CASSLHGERGGYEQYF. Filled out from reference TRBV7-2 and TRBJ2-7, the complete variable domain reads GAGVSQSPSNKVTEKGKDVELRCDPISGHTALYWYRQSLGQGLEFLIYFQGNSAPDKSGLPSDRFSAERTGGSVSTLTIQRTQQEDSAVYLCASSLHGERGGYEQYFGPGTRLTVT.

V gene TRBV18 combines with J gene TRBJ1-6; unclear D gene. CDR3 length equals 13 residues. The germline V and J ends were trimmed by 6 bases and 12 bases, with 15 bases remaining between them. Per germline, CDR1 KGHSH and CDR2 LQKENI. The CDR3 region is CASSPQSGRPLHF. CDR3 nucleotides: TGTGCCAGCTCCCCCCAGTCGGGGAGACCCCTCCACTTT. The full variable domain, in which reference TRBV18 and TRBJ1-6 provide the parts outside the CDR3, is NAGVMQNPRHLVRRRGQEARLRCSPMKGHSHVYWYRQLPEEGLKFMVYLQKENIIDESGMPKERFSAEFPKEGPSILRIQQVVRGDSAAYFCASSPQSGRPLHFGNGTRLTVT.

This rearrangement joins TRBV18 to TRBJ2-5; D perhaps matches TRBD1 (6 bases). This CDR3 spans 13 amino acids. The V and J ends lost 2 bases and 4 bases respectively, with 8 bases between them. Germline-derived CDR1 and CDR2 are KGHSH and LQKENI. The CDR3 spells CASSPSRGETQYF. Written as DNA, the CDR3 is TGTGCCAGCTCACCATCCAGGGGAGAGACCCAGTACTTC.

The rearrangement joins TRBV28 to TRBJ1-6; D uncertain. Trimming pared 1 base from V and 10 bases from J, leaving 11 bases between. Germline CDR1 reads MDHEN; CDR2 reads SYDVKM. The CDR3 has 14 amino acids. This CDR3 is CASSLSGFSSPLHF. The CDR3 coding sequence is TGTGCCAGCAGTTTATCCGGGTTTAGCTCACCCCTCCACTTT.

V usage is TRBV2 and J usage is TRBJ1-4, with D possibly TRBD1 on 5 matching bases. The CDR3 is 15 residues long. Germline V gene lookup returns CDR1 SNHLY and CDR2 FYNNEI. Trimming left V 7 bases short and J 8 bases short, with 20 bases between. CDR3 DNA sequence: TGTGCCAGCATTCCGAGACAGATCAGATCGGAAAAACTGTTTTTT. Its translation: CASIPRQIRSEKLFF.

The chain joins TRBV4-1 to TRBJ2-3, with 7 nucleotides matching TRBD2. Germline V CDR1 and CDR2: MGHRA, YSYEKL. The J segment lost 0 bases and the V segment lost 0 bases, leaving 9 bases of the junction unmatched. The CDR3 runs to 18 residues. This CDR3 reads CASSQEERREWSTDTQYF. In DNA, the CDR3 is TGCGCCAGCAGCCAAGAGGAAAGGCGGGAGTGGAGCACAGATACGCAGTATTTT.

This chain connects TRBV5-6 to TRBJ2-4; the match to TRBD2 covers 11 bases. Germline lookup yields CDR1 SGHDT and CDR2 YYEEEE. The CDR3 loop spans 18 amino acids. V lost 2 bases to trimming and J lost 3 bases; unmatched junction nucleotides: 10. CDR3 coding DNA: TGTGCCAGCAGCTTAGGCACTAGCGGGAGATACGGCAAAAACATTCAGTACTTC. It codes for CASSLGTSGRYGKNIQYF.

V usage is TRBV19 and J usage is TRBJ1-2, with no clear D. Germline V CDR1 and CDR2: LNHDA, SQIVND (reference sequence). This CDR3 has 11 amino acids. Trimming removed 3 bases from V and 4 bases from J, with 3 bases in between. The chain's CDR3 is CASSMAYGYTF. CDR3 coding DNA: TGTGCCAGTAGTATGGCCTATGGCTACACCTTC.

The gene calls are TRBV19 and TRBJ2-6; a weak D match, TRBD1 (5 bases). This CDR3 comprises 14 residues. Deletions cut 7 bases from V and 2 bases from J, with 9 bases between. CDR1 LNHDA and CDR2 SQIVND come from the germline V gene (reference sequence). CDR3 bases: TGTGCCAGTAAGGGCAGGGCTGGGGCCAACGTCCTGACTTTC. Its translation: CASKGRAGANVLTF.

The chain combines TRBV11-2 with TRBJ1-4; a possible D gene is TRBD1 (5 bases). The CDR3 has 14 amino acids. Germline V gives CDR1 SGHAT, CDR2 FQNNGV. V dropped 3 bases and J dropped 11 bases, with 16 bases sitting between them. This CDR3 is CASSFVKGRGKLFF. In DNA form, the CDR3 reads TGTGCCAGCAGCTTCGTAAAGGGGCGCGGTAAACTGTTTTTT.

The J gene is TRBJ2-1, the V gene TRBV29-1, with 7 bases aligning to TRBD2. The CDR3 spans 13 residues. The junction had 3 bases not matched to a gene; V was cut back by 5 bases and J by 2 bases. Germline lookup yields CDR1 SQVTM and CDR2 ANQGSEA. The CDR3 loop is CSVRSGTYNEQFF. As DNA, the CDR3 is TGCAGCGTTAGGAGCGGGACCTACAATGAGCAGTTCTTC.

This chain links TRBV7-6 with TRBJ1-1; maybe TRBD1 (6 bases). Germline CDR1 is SGHVS and CDR2 is FNYEAQ. Between the trimmed V and J ends, which lost 6 bases and 3 bases, there was a span of 11 bases. The CDR3 length is 13 residues. The CDR3, as DNA: TGTGCCAGCAGGGGACATCTAGACACTGAAGCTTTCTTT. This translates into CASRGHLDTEAFF.

The chain employs TRBV7-9 and TRBJ2-2; 7 bases map to TRBD1. J lost 6 bases, V lost 5 bases, and 3 bases had no gene match. Germline CDR1 reads SEHNR; CDR2 reads FQNEAQ (reference sequence). The CDR3 length is 13 residues. CDR3 sequence (DNA): TGTGCCAGCAGCGCTCAGGGGGCCGGGGAGCTGTTTTTT. This codes for CASSAQGAGELFF.

The rearrangement uses TRBV28 and TRBJ2-7; possibly TRBD1 for D (6 bases). In germline, CDR1 is MDHEN, CDR2 SYDVKM. Trimming stripped 6 bases from V and 5 bases from J, with 11 bases between. The CDR3 consists of 12 residues. This chain's CDR3 is CASSRNRDEQYF. The CDR3 bases are TGTGCCAGCAGCCGAAACAGGGACGAGCAGTACTTC.

This chain joins TRBV4-3 and TRBJ1-2; 9 nucleotides line up with TRBD1. The junction had 3 bases not matched to a gene; V was cut back by 3 bases and J by 4 bases. The CDR3 totals 14 residues. Per the germline V gene, CDR1 is LGHNA and CDR2 is YSLEER. The CDR3 region is CASSQTTGGYGYTF. Written as DNA, the CDR3 is TGCGCCAGCAGCCAGACGACAGGGGGCTATGGCTACACCTTC.

V and J are TRBV4-2 and TRBJ2-2, with 10 bases matching TRBD1. The length of the CDR3 is 15 residues. Trimming at V came to 1 base and at J to 6 bases, leaving 2 bases not matched to a gene. In germline, CDR1 is LGHNA, CDR2 YNFKEQ. CDR3 amino acids: CASSQGQGAAGELFF. CDR3 nucleotide sequence: TGTGCCAGCAGCCAAGGACAGGGGGCTGCCGGGGAGCTGTTTTTT.

The chain recombines TRBV7-9 with TRBJ1-3; possibly TRBD1 for D (6 bases). The CDR3 length is 13 residues. Germline CDR1 and CDR2: SEHNR and FQNEAQ (reference sequence). V shed 5 bases and J shed 8 bases, with 13 bases lying between them. The CDR3: CASSPQQGYTIYF. The CDR3, as DNA: TGTGCCAGCAGCCCCCAACAGGGATACACCATATATTTT.

V gene TRBV19 combines with J gene TRBJ2-6, with D hard to call. Germline V gene lookup returns CDR1 LNHDA and CDR2 SQIVND (reference sequence). The V end lost 3 bases, the J end lost 4 bases, and 10 bases lay between the germline ends. The CDR3 loop spans 15 amino acids. In DNA form, the CDR3 reads TGTGCCAGTAGTATGTTCCCAGGCGGGGCCAACGTCCTGACTTTC. Translating it yields CASSMFPGGANVLTF.